This T cell receptor beta chain was identified during a study of blood T cell repertoires in COVID-19 (dated by TCRdb to 2019 to 2021). Study-level background: Samples from collaborators originated in the United States, Italy and Spain and spanned both the acute and convalescent phases of COVID-19. The material from the prospective study consisted of cDNA or gDNA derived from T cells, B-cell-depleted T cells, or PBMCs. Subjects who had been exposed to COVID-19, were actively infected with it, or had recovered from it provided the deeply sampled blood TCRbeta repertoires that made up the dataset. The repertoires were made available in a free public database intended to serve as a resource for research on the immune response to SARS-CoV-2. Samples were obtained from the ongoing ImmuneRACE study (first 160 participants) and from over a thousand subjects provided by 6 global collaborators. The sample metadata nearly always contained a de-identified subject ID, COVID-19 status, age in years and sex. Where available, HLA class I and class II types were taken from metadata supplied by the sample provider and were not determined by assay-based typing.

TCRbeta CDR3 regions were amplified from genomic DNA using the immunoSEQ Assay, a bias-controlled multiplex PCR. The authors processed their data as follows. Nucleated cell counts per sample were estimated from amplification of reference gene primers within the assay. To quantify the absolute abundance of each unique TCRbeta CDR3 rearrangement, sequence reads were collapsed and filtered. Productive Simpson clonality was computed per sample as the square root of Simpson's diversity index over productive rearrangements. In TCRdb, the immuneACCESS table is reduced to in-frame sequences with V and J assigned. These tables do not hold every clone; where another copy was compared, an unresolved V gene accounts for under half, and the others remain unexplained. Clone size and V and J calls were adopted from that table, with D and trimming inferred from the DNA. A total of 38,000 or so clones appear in this sample, about 81% of them only once. The ten largest clones take up around two fifths of the sample.

Cut back by 0 bases and 8 bases, the V and J ends lie 8 bases apart. Counted from cysteine to phenylalanine, this CDR3 has 14 amino acids. Solely the CDR3 DNA is kept, with 42 bases framed from the first base. CDR1 MNHEY and CDR2 SVGEGT are derived from the germline V gene. Each collaborating institution followed its own protocols to collect whole blood in K2EDTA tubes. For TCRbeta analysis, collaborators shipped samples as frozen whole blood, isolated PBMCs, or DNA extracted from either of those sample types. Regarding this clone: The specificity of this receptor is unknown. Per-nucleotide qualities are absent, and no much larger clonotype sits a single base away.

General findings and caveats noted by the study authors: The quantity of clinical and demographic metadata differed by source and by participant and was supplied without curation.

This sequence originates from a human donor in a cohort sampled during active or convalescent COVID-19. The donor label of this sample is uncertain. The rearranged segments are TRBV6-2 or TRBV6-3 and TRBJ1-6; the D gene is unclear. Material for sequencing was peripheral blood. Here the CDR3 is given as CASSYSIRDSPLHF. The nucleotides are TGTGCCAGCAGTTACTCGATCCGGGATTCACCCCTCCACTTT.